This T cell receptor beta chain was recovered during a study of T cell responses to AZD1222 COVID-19 vaccine. At the level of the study: Pooled together were second doses at about 4 or about 12 weeks.

Method: immunoSEQ multiplex PCR; TCRdb's copy keeps in-frame clones and lacks some. The table records 110,000 to 150,000 clones, roughly 90% of them present only once. A remark on this clone: As yet, its antigen is unknown.

The V end was cut by 1 base, the J end by 4 bases, with 19 bases between. This CDR3 contains 17 residues. The germline V gene encodes CDR1 PRHDT and CDR2 FYEKMQ (reference sequence). Study-wide results and caveats: White British donors predominated, females outnumbered males, and clonal diversity was possibly underestimated. Spike-specific TCR repertoires showed rising breadth and depth after two AZD1222 doses. Across the whole spike, CD4 TCRs peaked at regions 160-218 and 743-854.

This rearrangement joins TRBV13 to TRBJ1-2; D may be TRBD1 (6 bases). This specimen consisted of peripheral blood, obtained on day 0 of AZD1222 vaccination. This sequence originates from an adult in good health. Here the CDR3 reads CASSLEGDFTGSYGYTF. The CDR3 coding sequence is TGTGCCAGCAGCTTAGAGGGGGATTTCACAGGGAGCTATGGCTACACCTTC.